The subject of this entry is one TCR beta chain. This record belongs to a study of monozygotic twins with inflammatory bowel disease. The CDR3 runs to 14 residues. Germline V gene lookup returns CDR1 SGHTA and CDR2 FQGNSA. One entry per CDR3 protein, without DNA, is what TCRdb gives after re-calling the 5' RACE reads. The table lists around 140,000 distinct CDR3 sequences, with 0.95% to 1.5% in the top ten. This receptor was identified in a human donor with ulcerative colitis or Crohn's disease, or a healthy co-twin of an affected twin (not recorded which). The sequencing input was blood. This sequence joins TRBV7-2 and TRBJ1-1; TCRdb proposes TRBD1, but this gene call is untestable without DNA. The CDR3 region is CASSLGQGTFEAFF.